Presented here are 21 T cell receptor beta chains from one specimen sequenced in a study of T-cell reconstitution after alpha-beta-depleted transplantation in children. Preparing the TCRbeta library involved the use of unique molecular identifiers. MiXCR was run by TCRdb on the PCR reads, yielding one entry per CDR3 protein. The sample has fewer than 95,000 distinct CDR3 sequences, 10% to 15% seen once. Material: PBMCs from the stem cell graft donor, obtained from the stem cell graft. All receptors come from a human donor who donated a stem cell graft to a child with inherited bone marrow failure.

This clonotype has more than one count but fewer than ten. The chain has TRBV19 and TRBJ2-3, with TRBD2 matching 9 bases. This CDR3 is built from 15 residues. Germline values: CDR1 LNHDA, CDR2 SQIVND (reference sequence). V trimming: 5 bases; J trimming: 5 bases; junction bases outside the gene matches: 8. CDR3 DNA: TGTGCCAGTAGTCCCCGAGCGGGAGGTTTAGATACGCAGTATTTT. Protein sequence: CASSPRAGGLDTQYF.

V is TRBV2 and J is TRBJ2-1; a weak D match, TRBD1 (6 bases). V was trimmed by 5 bases and J by 2 bases, leaving 7 bases between them. The CDR3 sequence is 13 residues long. Germline-derived CDR1 and CDR2 are SNHLY and FYNNEI. The CDR3 DNA follows: TGTGCCAGCAGTTACAGGGCCTACAATGAGCAGTTCTTC. Protein: CASSYRAYNEQFF.

The rearrangement links TRBV6-2 or TRBV6-3 to TRBJ1-5; D unresolved. Trimming cost V 4 bases and J 1 base, with 17 bases left between them. CDR1 and CDR2 from the germline V gene are MNHEY and SVGEGT. CDR3 length: 17 amino acids. The CDR3 sequence is CASSSLRPNPSNQPQHF. The CDR3 nucleotides read TGTGCCAGCAGTTCCCTCCGGCCCAACCCCAGCAATCAGCCCCAGCATTTT.

This clonotype was seen at least ten times. The rearrangement joins TRBV18 to TRBJ2-2; D possibly corresponds to TRBD1 (6 bases). V was cut by 3 bases and J by 4 bases, with 18 bases left in between. The length of the CDR3 is 17 residues. Germline values: CDR1 KGHSH, CDR2 LQKENI. Written as DNA, the CDR3 is TGTGCCAGCTCACCGATGGTACAGGGTCTGGGCACCGGGGAGCTGTTTTTT. Amino acids: CASSPMVQGLGTGELFF.

This clonotype was recorded at least ten times. In DNA form, the CDR3 reads TGTGCCAGCAGCCTTAACCCATCCACGACTAGCCGGTACAATGAGCAGTTCTTC. The encoded protein is CASSLNPSTTSRYNEQFF. The chain carries TRBV13 and TRBJ2-1, with 7 bases that match TRBD2. The V segment lost 5 bases and the J segment 4 bases; nucleotides outside the gene matches: 17. The germline CDR1 and CDR2 sequences are PRHDT and FYEKMQ (reference sequence). There are 18 residues in the CDR3.

The sample holds many counts of this clonotype. This chain uses TRBV7-6 with TRBJ2-3; D is ambiguous. Germline values: CDR1 SGHVS, CDR2 FNYEAQ. The CDR3 contains 13 residues. Trimming pared 6 bases from V and 6 bases from J, leaving 13 bases between. CDR3 nucleotide sequence: TGTGCCAGCAGTCGATTCTTGGGGGATACGCAGTATTTT. This gives the protein CASSRFLGDTQYF.

This clonotype has a count of ten or more. The chain is built from TRBV10-3 and TRBJ1-2; 10 nucleotides match TRBD1. In germline, CDR1 is ENHRY, CDR2 SYGVKD. The CDR3 consists of 15 residues. V lost 7 bases to trimming and J lost 5 bases; unmatched junction nucleotides: 10. The CDR3 nucleotides read TGTGCCATCACACAGGGGTTGGGACAGGGGTATGGCTACACCTTC. Its translation is CAITQGLGQGYGYTF.

This clonotype was recorded at least ten times. V usage is TRBV28 and J usage is TRBJ2-5; D possibly matches TRBD1 or TRBD2 (5 bases each). The germline CDR1 and CDR2 sequences are MDHEN and SYDVKM. Trimming left V 2 bases short and J 4 bases short, with 14 bases between. The CDR3 runs 15 residues. CDR3 amino acids: CASSLPGRGGETQYF. The DNA for the CDR3 is TGTGCCAGCAGTTTACCGGGGCGCGGAGGAGAGACCCAGTACTTC.

This clonotype was counted only a few times. Compared with germline, one end of the junction differs, possibly owing to a read error. This chain uses TRBV3-1 with TRBJ1-2; TRBD1 matches at 9 bases. The CDR3 contains 15 residues. Germline V lookup: CDR1 LGHDT, CDR2 YNNKEL (reference sequence). The CDR3 bases are TGTGCCTGCAGCCATCTCGACACAGGGGGCCATGGCTACACCTTC. Its translation: CACSHLDTGGHGYTF. The entire variable domain, with the rest obtained from reference TRBV3-1 and TRBJ1-2, is as follows: DTAVSQTPKYLVTQMGNDKSIKCEQNLGHDTMYWYKQDSKKFLKIMFSYNNKELIINETVPNRFSPKSPDKAHLNLHINSLELGDSAVYFCACSHLDTGGHGYTFGSGTRLTVV.

This clonotype was found many times. This chain uses TRBV5-1 with TRBJ2-5; TRBD1 might be the D (5 bases). The CDR3 spans 15 residues. CDR1 and CDR2 from the germline V gene are SGHRS and YFSETQ. V dropped 2 bases and J dropped 1 base, with 12 bases sitting between them. In DNA, the CDR3 is TGCGCCAGCAGCTTTTGGGGCCAGGTCCAAGAGACCCAGTACTTC. Translating it yields CASSFWGQVQETQYF.

This clonotype occurred a few times. The chain links TRBV5-6 to TRBJ1-2, with 9 bases aligning to TRBD1. CDR1 is SGHDT, CDR2 YYEEEE, per germline. This CDR3 contains 15 residues. V dropped 6 bases and J dropped 4; count of bases not matched to a gene: 10. DNA of the CDR3: TGTGCCAGCAACCCGAACAGGGGGCAGACCTATGGCTACACCTTC. Translated: CASNPNRGQTYGYTF.

CDR3 sequence (DNA): TGTGCCAGCACCGTTGGGGCCTCTGGGGCCAACGTCCTGACTTTC. This codes for CASTVGASGANVLTF. The chain uses TRBV7-9 and TRBJ2-6, with TRBD1 as a possible D gene (5 bases). The CDR3 totals 15 residues. Germline lookup yields CDR1 SEHNR and CDR2 FQNEAQ (reference sequence). With 7 bases removed from V and 0 bases from J, the gap between germline ends came to 10 bases.

This clonotype has ten or more counts. The chain couples TRBV7-9 to TRBJ2-1; 8 bases line up with TRBD2. Germline CDR1 reads SEHNR; CDR2 reads FQNEAQ (reference sequence). The V gene end was trimmed by 5 bases and the J gene end by 8 bases; junction bases not matched to a gene: 14. This CDR3 contains 16 residues. The CDR3, as DNA: TGTGCCAGCAGCACCGCACTAGCGGACCTCGGTGATGAGCAGTTCTTC. This encodes CASSTALADLGDEQFF.

The J gene is TRBJ1-6, the V gene TRBV21-1; TRBD1, the table's D call, was not compared with the DNA. TRBV21-1 constitutes a pseudogene. The CDR3 is 17 residues long. DNA of the CDR3: TGTGCCAGCAGCAACGAAGAGGGTCAGGGGGCGGATTCACCCCTCCACTTT. It specifies CASSNEEGQGADSPLHF.

This clonotype occurred many times. This chain joins TRBV11-2 and TRBJ1-1; TRBD1 aligns across 9 bases. This CDR3 spans 17 amino acids. V was pared by 5 bases and J by 7 bases, with 17 bases of the junction left unmatched. Germline CDR1 is SGHAT and CDR2 is FQNNGV. The DNA of the CDR3 is TGTGCCAGCAGCCCAGATCCGGGACAGGGAAGAGCGTATGAAGCTTTCTTT. This codes for CASSPDPGQGRAYEAFF.

This clonotype appeared many times. The rearrangement joins TRBV12-3 or TRBV12-4 to TRBJ2-7, with D uncertain. Trimming removed 2 bases from V and 2 bases from J, with 10 bases in between. The CDR3 loop spans 14 amino acids. The CDR3 DNA sequence: TGTGCCAGCAGTTTATACCCAAACACCTACGAGCAGTACTTC. Translation gives CASSLYPNTYEQYF.

In this sample, this clonotype turned up many times. The chain uses TRBV29-1 and TRBJ2-3; D might be TRBD2 (5 bases). The germline CDR1 and CDR2 sequences are SQVTM and ANQGSEA. The CDR3 loop spans 12 amino acids. Trimming removed 4 bases at V and 4 bases at J, with 9 bases between. This CDR3 reads CSVGSGSDTQYF. The CDR3 DNA sequence: TGCAGCGTTGGCTCGGGGTCAGATACGCAGTATTTT.

This clonotype was seen ten or more times. CDR3: CSARGQETQYF. The CDR3 bases are TGCAGTGCTAGGGGCCAAGAGACCCAGTACTTC. The chain carries TRBV20-1 and TRBJ2-5; no definite D call. Germline loops: CDR1 DFQATT, CDR2 SNEGSKA (reference sequence). The V gene lost 3 bases and the J gene lost 1 base, with 3 bases spanning the gap. The CDR3 sequence is 11 residues long.

This clonotype showed up many times. This CDR3 reads CASSIKTRDTTRDTEAFF. The DNA of the CDR3 is TGTGCCAGCAGCATAAAGACCCGGGACACCACTCGGGACACTGAAGCTTTCTTT. The gene calls are TRBV7-2 and TRBJ1-1, with D maybe TRBD1 (6 bases). The CDR3 is made up of 18 amino acids. Trimming stripped 5 bases from V and 3 bases from J, with 25 bases between. CDR1 SGHTA and CDR2 FQGNSA come from the germline V gene.

The table lists this clonotype with many counts. The rearrangement uses TRBV7-9 and TRBJ2-7; D is perhaps TRBD2 (5 bases). CDR1 is SEHNR, CDR2 FQNEAQ, per germline (reference sequence). The V gene lost 2 bases and the J gene lost 2 bases, with 10 bases spanning the gap. This CDR3 spans 14 amino acids. The CDR3: CASSLWPGTYEQYF. In DNA, the CDR3 is TGTGCCAGCAGCTTATGGCCGGGAACCTACGAGCAGTACTTC.

This clonotype was found many times. This rearrangement joins TRBV6-1 to TRBJ1-4, with D unresolved. This CDR3 spans 15 amino acids. V shed 4 bases and J shed 8 bases, with 17 bases lying between them. The germline gives CDR1 MNHNS, CDR2 SASEGT. The CDR3 DNA is TGTGCCAGCAGTGTCACCTTGTCCGTGGGGGAAAAACTGTTTTTT. Protein: CASSVTLSVGEKLFF.